The 23 T cell receptor beta chains listed next were all sequenced from one sample in a study of blood T cells in healthy people across ages. PCR was performed a second time for roughly 7 to 11 cycles using a sample-barcoded 5' primer and a J-beta primer mix. TCRdb passed the 5' RACE reads through MiXCR, listing each CDR3 protein once. The table lists around 900,000 distinct CDR3 sequences, 25% to 30% of them singletons. Sequenced input: blood. These TCRs come from a woman aged 80 or older in good health.

This clonotype was counted only a few times. The rearrangement links TRBV5-1 to TRBJ2-5, with 11 bases that match TRBD1. The germline gives CDR1 SGHRS, CDR2 YFSETQ. The CDR3 length is 15 residues. J lost 5 bases, V lost 4 bases, and 7 bases had no gene match. The DNA of the CDR3 is TGCGCCAGCAGCCCCGGGACAGGGGGAACGGAGACCCAGTACTTC. Its protein is CASSPGTGGTETQYF.

This clonotype was observed many times. The J gene is TRBJ2-7, the V gene TRBV28; 9 bases agree with TRBD1. This CDR3 region has 14 residues. V dropped 6 bases and J dropped 4; count of bases not matched to a gene: 7. From germline, CDR1 is MDHEN and CDR2 SYDVKM. CDR3 loop: CASREQGAPYEQYF. DNA for the CDR3: TGTGCCAGCAGGGAACAGGGGGCTCCGTACGAGCAGTACTTC.

The chain combines TRBV4-2 with TRBJ2-7; no reliable D call. Germline CDR1 and CDR2: LGHNA and YNFKEQ. Trimming removed 1 base at V and 3 bases at J, with 7 bases between. The CDR3 length is 13 residues. The CDR3 here is CASSQAPGYEQYF. CDR3 DNA: TGTGCCAGCAGCCAAGCCCCCGGCTACGAGCAGTACTTC.

This chain links TRBV5-4 with TRBJ2-7, with D possibly being TRBD1 (6 bases). The last part of the DNA fits TRBJ2-5 better; the J call may be wrong. This CDR3 is built from 12 residues. CDR1 is SGHNT, CDR2 YYREEE, per germline (reference sequence). In nucleotides, the CDR3 is TGTGCCAGCAGGCCCCCACAGGGGACCCAGTACTTC. It codes for CASRPPQGTQYF.

This clonotype was counted only a few times. CDR3 DNA sequence: TGTGCCAGCAGCCTGAGACCGGACGGGTCCTATGGCTACACCTTC. It translates to CASSLRPDGSYGYTF. This sequence joins TRBV7-2 and TRBJ1-2; unclear D gene. CDR3 length: 15 amino acids. Germline V gives CDR1 SGHTA, CDR2 FQGNSA. Between the trimmed V and J ends, which lost 5 bases and 4 bases, there was a span of 17 bases.

Details on this clonotype: This likely comes from a read error, as the CDR3 has no conserved phenylalanine or tryptophan at its end. It is unclear where the CDR3 begins or ends on the DNA, so no DNA is shown, and the CDR3 is as TCRdb lists it. V is TRBV6-2 or TRBV6-3 and J is TRBJ2-1. CDR1 is MNHEY and CDR2 is SVGEGT in the germline V gene. The CDR3 comprises 16 residues, both ends counted. CDR3 loop: CASRLLDTGNNEQFFG.

This clonotype was observed many times. V gene TRBV27 combines with J gene TRBJ1-5; 11 bases line up with TRBD1. The CDR3 spans 16 residues. Germline V gene sequence: CDR1 MNHEY, CDR2 SMNVEV (reference sequence). V shed 4 bases, J shed 2 bases, and the junction held 4 bases outside the gene matches. CDR3 residues: CASSSGTGGRNQPQHF. The CDR3 bases are TGTGCCAGCAGTTCCGGGACAGGGGGGCGCAATCAGCCCCAGCATTTT.

In this sample, this clonotype turned up many times. The rearrangement links TRBV6-5 to TRBJ2-7, with 8 positions matching TRBD1. V was pared by 0 bases and J by 5 bases, with 12 bases of the junction left unmatched. Germline V gene data show CDR1 as MNHEY and CDR2 as SVGAGI. The CDR3 loop spans 17 amino acids. The CDR3 is CASSYSNRGKFFNEQYF. In DNA form, the CDR3 reads TGTGCCAGCAGTTACTCCAACAGGGGGAAGTTCTTCAACGAGCAGTACTTC.

This clonotype was seen more than once but under ten times. The J gene is TRBJ1-5, the V gene TRBV28, with TRBD1 identical over 8 bases. Per the germline V gene, CDR1 is MDHEN and CDR2 is SYDVKM. V lost 5 bases and J lost 9; bases outside the gene matches: 12. This CDR3 region has 15 residues. Written as DNA, the CDR3 is TGTGCCAGCAGTCTTAAAGGACAGGGAGTAAGGCCCCAGCATTTT. This codes for CASSLKGQGVRPQHF.

This clonotype came up many times. This chain joins TRBV6-6 and TRBJ2-5; TRBD2 matches at 13 bases. Germline values: CDR1 MNHNY, CDR2 SVGAGI (reference sequence). The CDR3 runs 16 residues. Germline trimming cut 2 bases from V and 4 bases from J; bases unmatched to any gene: 4. The CDR3 region has the DNA TGTGCCAGCAGTTACGGACGACTAGCGGGGGGAGAGACCCAGTACTTC. Its translation: CASSYGRLAGGETQYF.

The chain carries TRBV7-8 and TRBJ1-2; D remains ambiguous. This CDR3 spans 17 amino acids. The germline gives CDR1 SGHVS, CDR2 FQNEAQ. V was clipped by 1 base and J by 0 bases, with 15 bases between them. Here the CDR3 DNA reads TGTGCCAGCAGCTTAGGTCTGGTTTCCTCCTCTAACTATGGCTACACCTTC. Translating gives CASSLGLVSSSNYGYTF. Full variable domain (rest looked up from reference TRBV7-8 and TRBJ1-2): GAGVSQSPRYKVAKRGQDVALRCDPISGHVSLFWYQQALGQGPEFLTYFQNEAQLDKSGLPSDRFFAERPEGSVSTLKIQRTQQEDSAVYLCASSLGLVSSSNYGYTFGSGTRLTVV.

Of note for this clonotype: This clone may be a read error of a much larger clone one base away. V is TRBV5-5 and J is TRBJ2-7; no firm D call. The germline CDR1 and CDR2 sequences are SGHKS and YYEKEE (reference sequence). The CDR3 spans 14 residues. This chain's CDR3 is CASRLHHERYERYF. For the CDR3, the DNA is TGTGCCAGCAGACTACACCATGAGCGATACGAGCGGTACTTC.

A remark on this clonotype: This may come from a read error, since a much larger clone is one base off. The chain carries TRBV7-2 and TRBJ1-2; 9 nucleotides line up with TRBD1. Germline loops: CDR1 SGHTA, CDR2 FQGNSA. The ends lost 5 bases at V and 8 bases at J; junction bases unmatched: 9. The CDR3 extends over 14 amino acids. CDR3 bases: TGTGCCAGCAGCCCCGGACAGGGGAGGAAAGGCTACACCTTC. It codes for CASSPGQGRKGYTF.

This clonotype has a single count. This rearrangement joins TRBV6-1 to TRBJ2-1, with 15 bases that match TRBD2. Losses at the gene ends were 8 bases for V and 4 bases for J; bases not matched to a gene: 0. The CDR3 extends over 14 amino acids. From germline, CDR1 is MNHNS and CDR2 SASEGT. The CDR3 DNA is TGTGCCAGCGGGACTAGCGGGAGGTACAATGAGCAGTTCTTC. Residues: CASGTSGRYNEQFF.

This clonotype turned up a few times. CDR3 sequence reads: CASSLGKTSTDTQYF. The CDR3 bases are TGTGCCAGCAGCTTGGGCAAAACTAGCACAGATACGCAGTATTTT. The chain carries TRBV5-4 and TRBJ2-3; D is ambiguous. V was shortened by 0 bases and J by 0 bases, with 8 bases between the two germline ends. The CDR3 covers 15 residues. Per germline, CDR1 SGHNT and CDR2 YYREEE (reference sequence).

In this sample, this clonotype turned up a few times. The chain couples TRBV3-1 to TRBJ2-3; 15 nucleotides line up with TRBD2. Germline CDR1 is LGHDT and CDR2 is YNNKEL (reference sequence). This CDR3 contains 18 residues. J gave up 0 bases and V 10 bases, and 11 bases lay outside the gene matches. The CDR3 DNA is TGTGCCACCCGGAAGCAGGGACTAGCGGGGGGTAGCACAGATACGCAGTATTTT. Protein: CATRKQGLAGGSTDTQYF.

This clonotype has a count of ten or more. This chain links TRBV20-1 with TRBJ2-3; D may be TRBD1 or TRBD2 (5 bases each). The germline V gene encodes CDR1 DFQATT and CDR2 SNEGSKA (reference sequence). The CDR3 totals 15 residues. V was cut by 5 bases and J by 1 base, with 16 bases left in between. CDR3 in DNA: TGCAGTGCTGAGGGGTTGCTAGGGGGCACAGATACGCAGTATTTT. This encodes CSAEGLLGGTDTQYF.

This clonotype has at least ten counts. The rearrangement links TRBV29-1 to TRBJ2-3, with D perhaps matching TRBD2 (7 bases). This CDR3 spans 14 amino acids. Germline loops: CDR1 SQVTM, CDR2 ANQGSEA. V lost 4 bases and J lost 5, with 16 bases in between. CDR3 in DNA: TGCAGCGTTGGTCGGGGGGCGACGGGAGATACGCAGTATTTT. Translation gives CSVGRGATGDTQYF.

This clonotype was seen many times. The V gene is TRBV7-2, the J gene TRBJ2-5, with unresolved D. This CDR3 spans 16 amino acids. The germline V gene has CDR1 SGHTA and CDR2 FQGNSA. Trimming left V 0 bases short and J 2 bases short, with 13 bases between. The CDR3 DNA follows: TGTGCCAGCAGCTTAGCGAATGGCCTGGTGCAAGAGACCCAGTACTTC. It encodes CASSLANGLVQETQYF.

For this clonotype: This sequence may be a read error, since a much larger clone differs from it by one base. The chain combines TRBV5-1 with TRBJ1-1; the D gene is possibly TRBD1 (5 bases). The CDR3 extends over 13 amino acids. The germline V and J ends were trimmed by 1 base and 5 bases, with 9 bases remaining between them. In germline, CDR1 is SGHRS, CDR2 YFSETQ. The CDR3: CASSLHGGTEAFF. CDR3 nucleotide sequence: TGCGCCAGCAGCTTGCATGGGGGAACTGAAGCTTTCTTT.

This clonotype was observed many times. The V gene is TRBV20-1, the J gene TRBJ2-3; TRBD2 aligns across 11 bases. Germline V gene data show CDR1 as DFQATT and CDR2 as SNEGSKA (reference sequence). V dropped 2 bases and J dropped 12; count of bases not matched to a gene: 10. The CDR3 is 14 residues long. The CDR3 here is CSARLDLAGGTQYF. The CDR3 bases are TGCAGTGCTAGACTTGATTTAGCGGGGGGGACTCAGTATTTT.

This clonotype appeared many times. The chain is built from TRBV6-5 and TRBJ2-1; 7 bases are shared with TRBD2. This CDR3 region has 11 residues. Germline CDR1 MNHEY, CDR2 SVGAGI. V gave up 5 bases and J gave up 10 bases; unmatched junction bases: 2. In nucleotides, the CDR3 is TGTGCCAGCAGTAACGGGGGGGAGCAGTTCTTC. It codes for CASSNGGEQFF.

This chain uses TRBV12-3 or TRBV12-4 with TRBJ1-3; no clear D. The CDR3 extends over 17 amino acids. V was shortened by 2 bases and J by 1 base, with 15 bases between the two germline ends. The CDR3 here is CASSLRIGLKSGNTIYF. The CDR3 DNA sequence: TGTGCCAGCAGTTTAAGGATAGGCTTGAAATCTGGAAACACCATATATTTT.